This record covers a single TCR beta chain. TCRdb's table, derived via immunoSEQ multiplex PCR, lists solely in-frame clones and lacks some. The table records over 130,000 clones, around 79% of them present only once. The source of the sample is a study of blood T cell repertoires in COVID-19. The CDR3 has 15 residues. From germline, CDR1 is SGHNT and CDR2 YYREEE (reference sequence). The J segment lost 2 bases and the V segment lost 3 bases, leaving 5 bases of the junction unmatched. The receptor comes from a woman aged 45-60 years who had recovered from COVID-19. Input material: PBMCs or T cells enriched from blood (not recorded which). The V call is TRBV5-4, the J call TRBJ2-5; 9 bases are a match to TRBD1. The CDR3 coding sequence is TGTGCCAGCAGCTCCGGGGACAGGGAGCAAGAGACCCAGTACTTC. Its protein is CASSSGDREQETQYF.